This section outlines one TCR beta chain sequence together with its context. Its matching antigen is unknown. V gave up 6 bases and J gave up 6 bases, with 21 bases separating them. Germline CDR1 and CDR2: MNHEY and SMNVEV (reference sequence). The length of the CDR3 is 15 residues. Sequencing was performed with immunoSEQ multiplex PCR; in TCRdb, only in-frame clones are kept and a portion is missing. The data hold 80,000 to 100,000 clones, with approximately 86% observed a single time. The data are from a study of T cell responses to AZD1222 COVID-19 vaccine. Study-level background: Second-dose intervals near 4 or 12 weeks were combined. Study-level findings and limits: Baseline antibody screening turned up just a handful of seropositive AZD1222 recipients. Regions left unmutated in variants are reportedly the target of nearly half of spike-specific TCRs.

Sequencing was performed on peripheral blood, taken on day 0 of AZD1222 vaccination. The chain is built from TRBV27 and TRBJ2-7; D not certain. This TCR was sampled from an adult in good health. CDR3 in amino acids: CASRAGERSLGEQYF. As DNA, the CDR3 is TGTGCCAGCAGGGCCGGCGAGAGGAGCTTGGGCGAGCAGTACTTC.